The entry below gives a single T cell receptor (beta chain) sequence along with its context. The data belong to a study of T-cell memory formation after mild COVID-19. Study summary: TCR clusters showed largely donor specificity.

J lost 2 bases, V lost 3 bases, and 6 bases had no gene match. Germline CDR1 is SGHVS and CDR2 is FQNEAQ. This CDR3 contains 17 residues. TCRdb re-called the 5' RACE reads through MiXCR, storing one row per CDR3 protein. The data show hundreds of thousands of distinct CDR3 sequences, with more than 15% seen just once and around 13% held by the top ten. The sample consisted of PBMCs or a T cell subset sorted from them (not recorded which). The TCR originated in an adult woman who had mild COVID-19 (a few samples of this study predate the infection). Cell type and time point are not known. V is TRBV7-8 and J is TRBJ2-3, with TRBD2 matching over 12 bases. Written as DNA, the CDR3 is TGTGCCAGCAGCTTGGTTTCTAGCGGGGGGGTCACAGATACGCAGTATTTT. Translation gives CASSLVSSGGVTDTQYF. The whole variable domain, remainder taken from reference TRBV7-8 and TRBJ2-3, is GAGVSQSPRYKVAKRGQDVALRCDPISGHVSLFWYQQALGQGPEFLTYFQNEAQLDKSGLPSDRFFAERPEGSVSTLKIQRTQQEDSAVYLCASSLVSSGGVTDTQYFGPGTRLTVL.